This is a list of T cell receptor beta chains from one sample in a study of blood T cell repertoires in COVID-19. Sequencing was performed with immunoSEQ multiplex PCR; in TCRdb, only in-frame clones are kept and a portion is missing. The sample carries about 76,000 clones, around 83% recorded once. The sequencing sample was made of peripheral blood. The source of these receptors is a man aged 60 to 69 with COVID-19, enrolled during active disease. Both conserved end residues are part of each CDR3. D genes are given only for firm matches. Clone size is not always given. Where it is, it says once, few, many or a class for expanded clones.

D	V	size	J	CDR3	DNA
.	TRBV6-5	.	TRBJ1-2	CASSPGVRGNGYTF	TGTGCCAGCAGCCCAGGTGTCAGGGGCAATGGCTACACCTTC
.	TRBV13	.	TRBJ2-2	CASSQTTAFDRSNTGELFF	TGTGCCAGCAGCCAAACTACTGCTTTCGACAGATCGAACACCGGGGAGCTGTTTTTT
TRBD1	TRBV19	medium-sized	TRBJ1-5	CASSMEQGGEPQHF	TGTGCCAGTAGTATGGAACAGGGGGGCGAGCCCCAGCATTTT
.	TRBV5-4	.	TRBJ2-1	CASSSFTSSYNEQFF	TGTGCCAGCAGCTCATTCACGAGCTCCTACAATGAGCAGTTCTTC
TRBD1	TRBV4-1	few	TRBJ1-5	CASSQDVGTVNQPQHF	TGCGCCAGCAGCCAAGACGTAGGGACAGTCAATCAGCCCCAGCATTTT
.	TRBV6-5	.	TRBJ2-3	CANPPPVLSDTQYF	TGTGCCAACCCGCCCCCGGTGTTATCAGATACGCAGTATTTT
.	TRBV28	.	TRBJ1-2	CASSLTRGYTF	TGTGCCAGCAGTTTAACAAGAGGCTACACCTTC
.	TRBV24-1	.	TRBJ2-7	CATSDPETYEQYF	TGTGCCACCAGTGATCCAGAAACCTACGAGCAGTACTTC
TRBD1	TRBV10-1	.	TRBJ1-1	CASSVDRGRQAFF	TGCGCCAGCAGCGTCGACAGGGGAAGACAAGCTTTCTTT
.	TRBV5-4	once	TRBJ1-6	CASSLGRVYSPLHF	TGTGCCAGCAGCTTGGGCAGGGTCTATTCACCCCTCCACTTT
TRBD2	TRBV6-5	.	TRBJ2-7	CASKRGRADLYEQYF	TGTGCCAGCAAAAGAGGGAGGGCCGATTTGTACGAGCAGTACTTC